This T cell receptor (beta chain) was profiled in a study of regulatory T cells in long-lasting Graves disease. With 0 bases clipped from V and 9 bases from J, the junction kept 7 bases outside the gene matches. Germline CDR1 and CDR2: LNHNV and YYDKDF (reference sequence). The CDR3 sequence is 16 residues long. This clonotype was counted between two and nine times. The target antigen is unknown. Described time point: newly diagnosed GD, antithyroid drugs for less than 3 months. RNA extracted from PBMCs served as the sequencing template. An endocrinology department located in Xi'an, China, was where the patients came from. Library construction for TCR beta used iRepertoire HTBI primers and Arm-PCR of CDR3 regions. MiXCR, run by TCRdb on the multiplex PCR reads, gives a single entry per CDR3 protein. Among about 220,000 distinct CDR3 sequences, 15% to 20% were seen once, and the ten largest hold about 20%.

Study conclusions and caveats: The analysis examined peripheral blood only and excluded thyroid tissue. Persistent Graves' patients showed reduced TCR diversity versus newly diagnosed patients. Limited sample numbers may have lowered accuracy.

V and J are TRBV15 and TRBJ1-6; 8 positions match TRBD1. The origin of this receptor is a female donor with Graves disease. The specimen was peripheral blood mononuclear cells (PBMCs), collected at new diagnosis, from a patient treated with antithyroid drugs. The CDR3 DNA reads TGTGCCACCAGCAGAGATCTTGCACAGGGGGGTTCACCCCTCCACTTT. This sequence encodes CATSRDLAQGGSPLHF.